Listed below are T cell receptor beta chains from one sample, sequenced in a study of T cells in Graves' hyperthyroidism and ophthalmopathy. TCRdb re-derived calls from the multiplex PCR reads in MiXCR, one entry per CDR3 protein. The table has tens of thousands of distinct CDR3 sequences, around 48% seen once. Material: blood. These receptors came from a woman aged 45-59 years with Graves' hyperthyroidism that later progressed to Graves' ophthalmopathy. CDR3s leave out the opening cysteine and the closing phenylalanine or tryptophan.

CDR3 protein: ASSFLGTSGTRNEQF
J gene: TRBJ2-1
V gene: TRBV11-2

CDR3 protein: ASNSRGSEKLFFGSGTQH
J gene: TRBJ1-5
V gene: TRBV19

CDR3 protein: ASSLKGGGYT
J gene: TRBJ1-2
V gene: TRBV12-3/TRBV12-4

CDR3 protein: ASSLTGTHEQY
J gene: TRBJ2-7
V gene: TRBV7-3

CDR3 protein: ASISKRGTGLNTEAF
J gene: TRBJ1-1
V gene: TRBV12-3/TRBV12-4

CDR3 protein: ASSSSAGGNYEQY
J gene: TRBJ2-7
V gene: TRBV6-6

CDR3 protein: ASSVGGASNTEAF
J gene: TRBJ1-1
V gene: TRBV9

CDR3 protein: ASSLVVGLAGTDTQY
J gene: TRBJ2-3
V gene: TRBV12-3/TRBV12-4

CDR3 protein: SFTANTEAF
J gene: TRBJ1-1
V gene: TRBV29-1

CDR3 protein: ASRLTGTTEAF
J gene: TRBJ1-1
V gene: TRBV19

CDR3 protein: ASSTSGTVR
J gene: TRBJ1-5
V gene: TRBV19

CDR3 protein: ASSVRWTSGNQETQY
J gene: TRBJ2-5
V gene: TRBV9

CDR3 protein: ASSLVPYGGEQF
J gene: TRBJ2-1
V gene: TRBV5-5

CDR3 protein: AISDASREQY
J gene: TRBJ2-7
V gene: TRBV10-2

CDR3 protein: ASTASGTSYGYT
J gene: TRBJ1-2
V gene: TRBV25-1

CDR3 protein: ASSLGDRVVRRNTEAF
J gene: TRBJ1-1
V gene: TRBV12-3/TRBV12-4

CDR3 protein: SAGPPRSGANALT
J gene: TRBJ2-6
V gene: TRBV20-1

CDR3 protein: ASSSLGTRNEQY
J gene: TRBJ2-7
V gene: TRBV7-2

CDR3 protein: ASSPKRGPYNSPLH
J gene: TRBJ1-6
V gene: TRBV6-1

CDR3 protein: ASSVGLAGSDTQY
J gene: TRBJ2-3
V gene: TRBV9

CDR3 protein: ARRGNEQF
J gene: TRBJ2-1
V gene: TRBV6-1

CDR3 protein: SAVGDRGSGNTIY
J gene: TRBJ1-3
V gene: TRBV20-1

CDR3 protein: ASTGAASTEAF
J gene: TRBJ1-1
V gene: TRBV6-1

CDR3 protein: AWTEIVPRTGSSYNEQF
J gene: TRBJ2-1
V gene: TRBV30

CDR3 protein: ASNLLAGGKETQY
J gene: TRBJ2-5
V gene: TRBV5-1

CDR3 protein: ASSFGQGPVGGYT
J gene: TRBJ1-2
V gene: TRBV5-5

CDR3 protein: SAKSWNRESTDTQY
J gene: TRBJ2-3
V gene: TRBV20-1

CDR3 protein: SAPGTGAAQETQY
J gene: TRBJ2-5
V gene: TRBV20-1

CDR3 protein: DARGLAGATGELF
J gene: TRBJ2-2
V gene: TRBV20-1

CDR3 protein: SACGTSGTHSNQPQH
J gene: TRBJ1-5
V gene: TRBV20-1

CDR3 protein: ASSDGTSGTRYNEQF
J gene: TRBJ2-1
V gene: TRBV6-4

CDR3 protein: ASSSSGRASYNEQY
J gene: TRBJ2-3
V gene: TRBV19

CDR3 protein: SARERQGLPLH
J gene: TRBJ1-6
V gene: TRBV20-1

CDR3 protein: ASSLGQGENQY
J gene: TRBJ2-5
V gene: TRBV12-3/TRBV12-4

CDR3 protein: ASRSLLNSGNTIY
J gene: TRBJ1-3
V gene: TRBV19

CDR3 protein: ASNHLQGQQPQH
J gene: TRBJ1-5
V gene: TRBV6-1

CDR3 protein: ANSFGGHNSPLH
J gene: TRBJ1-6
V gene: TRBV7-2

CDR3 protein: AWRATGRLNSPLH
J gene: TRBJ1-6
V gene: TRBV30

CDR3 protein: SARRPGDRAQH
J gene: TRBJ1-5
V gene: TRBV20-1

CDR3 protein: ASSYAASGYQETQY
J gene: TRBJ2-5
V gene: TRBV6-6